Below, one T cell receptor (beta chain) is given with its context. Its antigen is not identified. The assay was immunoSEQ multiplex PCR, and TCRdb's table has in-frame clones only and misses some. The profile shows about 24,000 clones, less than 95% of them singletons. This CDR3 has 15 amino acids. The V segment lost 4 bases and the J segment 4 bases; nucleotides outside the gene matches: 8. Germline V lookup: CDR1 SGHNT, CDR2 YYREEE (reference sequence). The sample is drawn from a study of PD-1 blockade in classical Hodgkin lymphoma. Findings of the study overall: Why the repertoires differ is still unclear, perhaps disease activity or prior therapy. Relapsed/refractory patients reportedly had lower baseline diversity than newly diagnosed patients.

Regarding time point: newly diagnosed, previously untreated cHL patient sample. Thawed PBMCs underwent magnetic negative selection to yield purified CD4+ T cells. This receptor was identified in a human donor with classical Hodgkin lymphoma. The rearrangement uses TRBV5-4 and TRBJ2-5; 9 bases agree with TRBD1. Specimen: CD4+ T cells from blood. CDR3 amino acids: CASSNDRGDLETQYF. The CDR3 bases are TGTGCCAGCAGCAACGACAGGGGGGATCTAGAGACCCAGTACTTC.